The present TCR beta chain was sequenced within a study of T cell repertoires in cytomegalovirus infection. Looking at the study overall: TCR beta signatures that were public indicated CMV infection and matching HLA type.

TCRdb itself ran the reads through MiXCR, one entry per CDR3 protein. Altogether about 450,000 distinct CDR3 sequences are present, roughly 30% being singletons, with the ten largest covering roughly an eighth. Note on this clonotype: Its antigen is unknown.

This CDR3 has 16 residues. CDR1 is MNHNY, CDR2 SVGAGI, per germline (reference sequence). The trim removed 7 bases at V and 7 bases at J, leaving 15 bases unmatched. General study points: HLA-C-restricted CMV-specific TCR beta clonotypes prevailed in the ex vivo response.

The J gene is TRBJ2-2, the V gene TRBV6-6; 7 bases line up with TRBD1. The sample consisted of PBMCs. This receptor was obtained from a human donor in good health (CMV status not recorded). Some clones in this sample may be carry-over from other donors' samples. CDR3 coding DNA: TGTGCCAGCACATCGTCGGGACAGACCGTTATCGGGGAGCTGTTTTTT. Amino acid sequence: CASTSSGQTVIGELFF.